These T cell receptor beta chains were read from a single sample in a study of blood T cell repertoires in COVID-19. The method was immunoSEQ multiplex PCR; TCRdb's version includes in-frame clones alone and lacks a portion of them. The data show around 140,000 clones, over 70% seen once. The specimen was peripheral blood. Receptor source: a woman aged 55-70 years with acute or convalescent COVID-19. Each CDR3 is given with its conserved first and last residue. D genes are given only for firm matches.

V	J	D	DNA	CDR3
TRBV19	TRBJ2-2	TRBD2	TGTGCCAGTAGCACGAGGGCCGGGAGGGCCACCGGGGAGCTGTTTTTT	CASSTRAGRATGELFF
TRBV4-2	TRBJ1-4	NA	TGTGCCAGCAGCCAAGACGTCAGCGACGGGGGTAATGAAAAACTGTTTTTT	CASSQDVSDGGNEKLFF
TRBV12-5	TRBJ2-1	NA	TGTGCTAGTGGCCCTGGAGGGAGCTCCTACAATGAGCAGTTCTTC	CASGPGGSSYNEQFF
TRBV27	TRBJ1-1	TRBD1	TGTGCCAGCAGTTTCTCCCGGGGACAGGGACCGAACACTGAAGCTTTCTTT	CASSFSRGQGPNTEAFF
TRBV10-3	TRBJ1-2	NA	TGTGCCATCAGTGAATCGAATGGACAGAACTATGGCTACACCTTC	CAISESNGQNYGYTF
TRBV5-1	TRBJ2-2	TRBD2	TGCGCCAGCAGCTTATTACTAGCGGCCAACACCGGGGAGCTGTTTTTT	CASSLLLAANTGELFF
TRBV24-1	TRBJ2-1	TRBD2	TGTGCCACCAGTGATACCATAGCGGGAGGGCCGAATGAGCAGTTCTTC	CATSDTIAGGPNEQFF
TRBV7-9	TRBJ2-5	TRBD2	TGTGCCAGCAGCCGAGCAACTAGCGGGATTGAGACCCAGTACTTC	CASSRATSGIETQYF
TRBV27	TRBJ1-5	TRBD1	TGTGCCAGCGGACGGAAACAGGGGGAAGGTCAGCCCCAGCATTTT	CASGRKQGEGQPQHF
TRBV28	TRBJ1-3	NA	TGTGCCAGCAGTGAGAGCTCTGGAAACACCATATATTTT	CASSESSGNTIYF
TRBV10-1	TRBJ2-7	TRBD2	TGCGCCAGCAGTGAGTTTACTAGCGGGATCGAGCTGTACTTC	CASSEFTSGIELYF